The 15 T cell receptor beta chains listed next were all sequenced from one sample in a study of CD8 T cells in Susac syndrome. RNA totalling roughly 0.45 to 1 ug underwent reverse transcription with random hexamers. TCRdb processed the immunoSEQ multiplex PCR reads anew with MiXCR; each CDR3 protein has one entry. This table holds under 200,000 distinct CDR3 sequences, about 94% found once. Input material: CD4+ T cells from PBMCs. All receptors derive from a human donor in good health.

This clonotype is a singleton in its sample. The V and J genes are TRBV18 and TRBJ2-7; maybe TRBD1 (6 bases). Trimming pared 6 bases from V and 0 bases from J, leaving 12 bases between. This CDR3 is 14 amino acids long. The V gene's germline CDR1 is KGHSH and CDR2 LQKENI. Here the CDR3 reads CASSQGSLSYEQYF. DNA of the CDR3: TGTGCCAGCTCTCAGGGGAGCCTCTCCTACGAGCAGTACTTC.

CDR3 amino acids: CSARDGFRQETQYF. The CDR3 bases are TGCAGTGCTAGAGATGGGTTCCGTCAAGAGACCCAGTACTTC. The chain has TRBV20-1 and TRBJ2-5, with D uncertain. Germline V gene lookup returns CDR1 DFQATT and CDR2 SNEGSKA (reference sequence). V lost 0 bases and J lost 2, with 10 bases in between. This CDR3 has 14 amino acids.

The rearrangement joins TRBV2 to TRBJ2-7, with 10 bases matching TRBD1. The V gene end was trimmed by 6 bases and the J gene end by 4 bases; junction bases not matched to a gene: 6. CDR1 SNHLY and CDR2 FYNNEI come from the germline V gene. The CDR3 has 14 amino acids. CDR3 sequence reads: CASRDRGITYEQYV. The CDR3 nucleotides are TGTGCCAGCAGGGACAGGGGGATAACGTACGAGCAGTACGTC.

The rearrangement links TRBV20-1 to TRBJ2-7; D may match TRBD1 or TRBD2 (7 bases each). Germline lookup yields CDR1 DFQATT and CDR2 SNEGSKA (reference sequence). V lost 8 bases, J lost 6 bases, and 23 bases lay in between. This CDR3 has 14 amino acids. Here the CDR3 reads CSCGRLTGEGEQYF. The CDR3 DNA follows: TGCAGTTGCGGGCGATTAACAGGGGAGGGCGAGCAGTACTTC.

This rearrangement joins TRBV28 to TRBJ2-3; D not resolved. Germline assignment: CDR1 MDHEN and CDR2 SYDVKM. V lost 8 bases and J lost 4, with 10 bases in between. This CDR3 has 12 amino acids. The CDR3 here is CASHTMADTQYF. The CDR3 DNA sequence: TGTGCCAGCCACACGATGGCAGATACGCAGTATTTT.

The chain joins TRBV7-3 to TRBJ1-1; D remains ambiguous. Trimming cost V 3 bases and J 4 bases, with 9 bases left between them. Germline values: CDR1 SGHTA, CDR2 FQGTGA. The CDR3 consists of 13 residues. The CDR3 protein is CASSFLPSTEAFF. CDR3 nucleotide sequence: TGTGCCAGCAGCTTCCTACCTTCCACTGAAGCTTTCTTT.

The rearrangement joins TRBV28 to TRBJ2-1; D possibly corresponds to TRBD2 (5 bases). This CDR3 has 13 residues. Germline-derived CDR1 and CDR2 are MDHEN and SYDVKM. The V gene lost 7 bases and the J gene lost 2 bases, with 9 bases spanning the gap. CDR3 coding DNA: TGTGCCAGCATCAGCGGCCCCTACAATGAGCAGTTCTTC. This codes for CASISGPYNEQFF.

The chain links TRBV4-1 to TRBJ2-7; a possible D gene is TRBD1 (5 bases). V gave up 1 base and J gave up 2 bases, with 12 bases separating them. The length of the CDR3 is 15 residues. Per the germline V gene, CDR1 is MGHRA and CDR2 is YSYEKL. Here the CDR3 DNA reads TGCGCCAGCAGCCAAGTTAGGGGCAGGGCCTACGAGCAGTACTTC. Encoded protein: CASSQVRGRAYEQYF.

The chain recombines TRBV29-1 with TRBJ1-1; 7 nucleotides agree with TRBD1. This CDR3 is 14 amino acids long. Trimming cost V 7 bases and J 2 bases; bases outside gene matches: 10. In germline, CDR1 is SQVTM, CDR2 ANQGSEA. The CDR3 here is CSALFRGINTEAFF. The DNA for the CDR3 is TGCAGCGCTCTGTTCAGGGGGATTAACACTGAAGCTTTCTTT.

V is TRBV24-1 and J is TRBJ2-3, with D maybe TRBD2 (5 bases). The V end was cut by 6 bases, the J end by 4 bases, with 13 bases between. The CDR3 is 14 amino acids. Germline assignment: CDR1 KGHDR and CDR2 SFDVKD. CDR3 sequence reads: CATSPVGDADTQYF. CDR3 DNA: TGTGCCACCAGTCCAGTGGGAGACGCAGATACGCAGTATTTT.

V gene TRBV3-1 combines with J gene TRBJ2-5; D is undetermined. The V end lost 2 bases, the J end lost 5 bases, and 9 bases lay between the germline ends. The CDR3 is made up of 13 amino acids. Germline values: CDR1 LGHDT, CDR2 YNNKEL (reference sequence). Here the CDR3 reads CASSQMVGETQYF. The CDR3 DNA is TGTGCCAGCAGCCAAATGGTGGGGGAGACCCAGTACTTC.

The rearrangement links TRBV6-2 or TRBV6-3 to TRBJ2-5; D tentatively fits TRBD1 or TRBD2 (5 bases each). Germline-derived CDR1 and CDR2 are MNHEY and SVGEGT. Trimming cost V 6 bases and J 4 bases, with 18 bases left between them. The CDR3 length is 15 residues. The CDR3 loop is CASSRDSPGRETQYF. The CDR3 region has the DNA TGTGCCAGCAGCCGAGACAGCCCGGGGAGAGAGACCCAGTACTTC.

The chain couples TRBV6-1 to TRBJ2-7; D remains ambiguous. The germline V and J ends were trimmed by 5 bases and 7 bases, with 6 bases remaining between them. Germline V gene sequence: CDR1 MNHNS, CDR2 SASEGT. The CDR3 spans 10 residues. CDR3 nucleotides: TGTGCCAGCAGTTTGGGGGAGCAGTACTTC. Translating it yields CASSLGEQYF.

The chain uses TRBV30 and TRBJ1-5; possible D gene TRBD1, 6 bases. CDR1 is GTSNPN and CDR2 is SVGIG in the germline V gene (reference sequence). The CDR3 spans 15 residues. Trimming left V 5 bases short and J 0 bases short, with 14 bases between. The CDR3: CAWAPQGGSNQPQHF. In DNA, the CDR3 is TGTGCCTGGGCCCCACAGGGAGGTAGCAATCAGCCCCAGCATTTT.

This clonotype was recorded once. The chain recombines TRBV18 with TRBJ1-2; D may be TRBD1 (6 bases). Germline lookup yields CDR1 KGHSH and CDR2 LQKENI. The CDR3 extends over 15 amino acids. V lost 4 bases to trimming and J lost 3 bases, with 15 bases between them. The CDR3 coding sequence is TGTGCCAGCTCACGCGATCAGGGGCCGTACTATGGCTACACCTTC. Its translation: CASSRDQGPYYGYTF.